This section outlines one TCR beta chain sequence together with its context. These data are taken from a study of blood T cell repertoires in COVID-19. For the study at large: The United States, Italy and Spain provided the acute and convalescent COVID-19 samples.

Looked up from germline, CDR1 is GTSNPN and CDR2 is SVGIG (reference sequence). The length of the CDR3 is 12 residues. Authors' data handling: Amplified reference gene primers provided the basis for estimating nucleated cell counts. TCRdb's copy holds only in-frame clones and misses some; the assay was immunoSEQ multiplex PCR. The DNA was the basis for D and trimming; V, J and clone size are from that table. The table has some 300,000 clones, 70% to 90% seen once. The sequence was collected from a woman between 50 and 59 years old with COVID-19, enrolled during active disease. The chain joins TRBV30 to TRBJ1-2; tentative D call: TRBD1 (5 bases). The sample comprised peripheral blood. CDR3: CGGGRANYGYTF. CDR3 DNA sequence: TGTGGGGGGGGACGAGCTAACTATGGCTACACCTTC.